These 20 T cell receptor beta chains originate from one sample sequenced in a study of T cell repertoires in aging, cancer and after chemotherapy. TCR beta rearrangements were amplified from peripheral blood genomic DNA. TRB rearrangements spanning V, D and J were amplified using mixed TRB-A/B primers. TCRdb re-called the multiplex PCR reads through MiXCR, storing one row per CDR3 protein. The data contain thousands of distinct CDR3 sequences, roughly a third of them singletons. The sample was blood. These receptors came from a human donor with a blood cancer.

There are a few counts of this clonotype. This chain uses TRBV7-2 with TRBJ2-5; 9 bases fit TRBD2. CDR1 is SGHTA and CDR2 is FQGNSA in the germline V gene. V trimming: 6 bases; J trimming: 4 bases; junction bases outside the gene matches: 9. This CDR3 is built from 15 residues. The CDR3, as DNA: TGTGCCAGCAGAGGGGCGGGGGGGGGTAGAGAGACCCAGTACTTC. This gives the protein CASRGAGGGRETQYF.

The chain employs TRBV10-3 and TRBJ2-7, with 10 bases lining up with TRBD1. Per germline, CDR1 ENHRY and CDR2 SYGVKD. V shed 2 bases and J 2 bases; nucleotides not matched to a gene: 6. The CDR3 has 16 residues. CDR3 coding DNA: TGTGCCATCAGTGAGGCCCACGGGACAGGGGCCTACGAGCAGTACTTC. It specifies CAISEAHGTGAYEQYF.

This clonotype has a single count. The chain links TRBV7-9 to TRBJ2-1, with 8 nucleotides matching TRBD1. CDR1 is SEHNR and CDR2 is FQNEAQ in the germline V gene (reference sequence). V lost 7 bases, J lost 8 bases, and 10 bases stayed unmatched. The length of the CDR3 is 14 residues. For the CDR3, the DNA is TGTGCCAGCATCTTTGGGACAGGACCCGATGAGCAGTTCTTC. Translation gives CASIFGTGPDEQFF. Using reference TRBV7-9 and TRBJ2-1 for the parts outside the CDR3, the full variable domain is DTGVSQNPRHKITKRGQNVTFRCDPISEHNRLYWYRQTLGQGPEFLTYFQNEAQLEKSRLLSDRFSAERPKGSFSTLEIQRTEQGDSAMYLCASIFGTGPDEQFFGPGTRLTVL.

This clonotype was seen only a few times. The chain combines TRBV19 with TRBJ2-7; 10 bases line up with TRBD1. Per the germline V gene, CDR1 is LNHDA and CDR2 is SQIVND (reference sequence). Germline trimming cut 3 bases from V and 5 bases from J; bases unmatched to any gene: 4. The CDR3 is 14 residues long. The CDR3 nucleotides are TGTGCCAGTAGTATCGGGGACAGGGGCAACGAGCAGTACTTC. This encodes CASSIGDRGNEQYF.

In its sample, this clonotype was seen a few times. The rearrangement uses TRBV7-9 and TRBJ2-1; 8 positions agree with TRBD1. The length of the CDR3 is 14 residues. Germline V lookup: CDR1 SEHNR, CDR2 FQNEAQ (reference sequence). The junction had 6 bases not matched to a gene; V was cut back by 3 bases and J by 8 bases. The CDR3 region has the DNA TGTGCCAGCAGCTTTGGGACAGGACCCGATGAGCAGTTCTTC. Residues: CASSFGTGPDEQFF.

The V call is TRBV6-6, the J call TRBJ1-1; no reliable D call. Germline V CDR1 and CDR2: MNHNY, SVGAGI (reference sequence). The CDR3 loop spans 11 amino acids. The V and J ends lost 4 bases and 11 bases respectively, with 11 bases between them. This CDR3 reads CASSFGREAFF. The CDR3 nucleotides are TGTGCCAGCAGTTTCGGGAGGGAGGCTTTCTTT.

This clonotype is deemed medium-sized. The chain is built from TRBV7-6 and TRBJ1-3; maybe TRBD1 (6 bases). The CDR3 totals 15 residues. Trimming stripped 5 bases from V and 0 bases from J, with 11 bases between. From germline, CDR1 is SGHVS and CDR2 FNYEAQ. This CDR3 reads CASSRTEHSGNTIYF. The DNA of the CDR3 is TGTGCCAGCAGCCGGACAGAACACTCTGGAAACACCATATATTTT.

This chain connects TRBV18 to TRBJ1-6, with 10 positions matching TRBD1. In germline, CDR1 is KGHSH, CDR2 LQKENI. There are 19 residues in the CDR3. V shed 4 bases and J 0 bases; nucleotides not matched to a gene: 9. CDR3 sequence reads: CASSRKGTGESSYNSPLHF. CDR3 nucleotide sequence: TGTGCCAGCTCACGAAAGGGGACAGGGGAAAGCTCCTATAATTCACCCCTCCACTTT. The variable domain in full, completed from reference TRBV18 and TRBJ1-6, reads NAGVMQNPRHLVRRRGQEARLRCSPMKGHSHVYWYRQLPEEGLKFMVYLQKENIIDESGMPKERFSAEFPKEGPSILRIQQVVRGDSAAYFCASSRKGTGESSYNSPLHFGNGTRLTVT.

This chain uses TRBV18 with TRBJ1-2; a weak D match, TRBD1 (6 bases). The V end was cut by 3 bases, the J end by 5 bases, with 10 bases between. The CDR3 spans 13 residues. Germline loops: CDR1 KGHSH, CDR2 LQKENI. CDR3 loop: CASSPGQNYGYTF. In DNA, the CDR3 is TGTGCCAGCTCACCTGGACAGAATTATGGCTACACCTTC.

Judged by abundance, this clonotype is medium-sized (0.01 to 0.1%). The chain joins TRBV12-3 or TRBV12-4 to TRBJ1-2; TRBD1 aligns across 9 bases. V lost 5 bases to trimming and J lost 4 bases; unmatched junction nucleotides: 8. This CDR3 comprises 15 residues. CDR3 region: CASSRQTGGLYGYTF. For the CDR3, the DNA is TGTGCCAGCAGTCGCCAGACAGGGGGGCTCTATGGCTACACCTTC.

The V gene is TRBV15, the J gene TRBJ1-1; weak D call: TRBD1 (6 bases). Trimming removed 3 bases at V and 0 bases at J, with 20 bases between. The CDR3 runs 18 residues. Germline lookup yields CDR1 LNHNV and CDR2 YYDKDF (reference sequence). This chain's CDR3 is CATSRVRGSLLMNTEAFF. CDR3 in DNA: TGTGCCACCAGCAGGGTCAGGGGCTCCCTGCTAATGAACACTGAAGCTTTCTTT.

The J gene is TRBJ1-6, the V gene TRBV14; weak D call: TRBD1 (6 bases). The CDR3 is 19 residues long. V was shortened by 1 base and J by 5 bases, with 21 bases between the two germline ends. Germline CDR1 and CDR2: SGHDN and FVKESK. CDR3 sequence (DNA): TGTGCCAGCAGCCAAGCCTTGACCCAGGACAGCCGAAATAATTCACCCCTCCACTTT. Protein sequence: CASSQALTQDSRNNSPLHF.

A few counts support this clonotype. The CDR3 DNA reads TGTGCCAGCAATCGGGGCTATGGCTACACCTTC. It codes for CASNRGYGYTF. The J gene is TRBJ1-2, the V gene TRBV6-5; D is ambiguous. Germline V gene lookup returns CDR1 MNHEY and CDR2 SVGAGI. Trimming shortened V by 7 bases and J by 4 bases, and 7 bases separated the two germline ends. The CDR3 is made up of 11 amino acids.

This clonotype has only one observation. The chain couples TRBV29-1 to TRBJ2-3; D ambiguous. V was pared by 7 bases and J by 2 bases, with 16 bases between. The length of the CDR3 is 14 residues. The V gene's germline CDR1 is SQVTM and CDR2 ANQGSEA. This CDR3 reads CSGKDKPVTDTQYF. The CDR3 bases are TGCAGCGGGAAAGATAAGCCCGTCACAGATACGCAGTATTTT.

The count of this clonotype is one. The chain has TRBV5-4 and TRBJ1-3; TRBD1 matches 9 bases. This CDR3 contains 15 residues. Unmatched junction bases numbered 10, after V lost 4 bases and J lost 8 bases. CDR1 and CDR2 from the germline V gene are SGHNT and YYREEE (reference sequence). The DNA of the CDR3 is TGTGCCAGCAGCCAAGAGGGACAGGGACTATACACCATATATTTT. Its protein is CASSQEGQGLYTIYF.

The rearrangement uses TRBV19 and TRBJ1-1; D unresolved. This CDR3 contains 12 residues. Per germline, CDR1 LNHDA and CDR2 SQIVND (reference sequence). Trimming cost V 5 bases and J 0 bases, with 4 bases left between them. CDR3 DNA sequence: TGTGCCAGTAGTCCCATGAACACTGAAGCTTTCTTT. Translated, it gives CASSPMNTEAFF.

This clonotype came up once. This sequence joins TRBV24-1 and TRBJ2-5; the D gene is possibly TRBD1 (6 bases). This CDR3 comprises 14 residues. Germline CDR1 and CDR2: KGHDR and SFDVKD. V was pared by 5 bases and J by 5 bases, with 14 bases between. The CDR3 protein is CATSGQVGEETQYF. CDR3 nucleotides: TGTGCCACCAGTGGACAGGTTGGGGAGGAGACCCAGTACTTC.

The chain uses TRBV6-1 and TRBJ2-7; D may be TRBD1 (5 bases). CDR1 is MNHNS and CDR2 is SASEGT in the germline V gene. Trimming shortened V by 7 bases and J by 6 bases, and 16 bases separated the two germline ends. The CDR3 is made up of 13 amino acids. The CDR3 reads CASILGQTSEQYF. For the CDR3, the DNA is TGTGCCAGCATCCTCGGACAAACCTCCGAGCAGTACTTC.

This chain links TRBV20-1 with TRBJ2-1; tentatively, D is TRBD1 (6 bases). Trimming took 3 bases from V and 4 from J, leaving 10 bases between them. This CDR3 contains 13 residues. Per germline, CDR1 DFQATT and CDR2 SNEGSKA (reference sequence). The CDR3 protein is CSASRDTYNEQFF. As DNA, the CDR3 is TGCAGTGCTAGCCGGGACACGTACAATGAGCAGTTCTTC.

The rearrangement uses TRBV6-2 or TRBV6-3 and TRBJ2-7, with no clear D. This CDR3 contains 18 residues. V was shortened by 2 bases and J by 2 bases, with 22 bases between the two germline ends. Germline values: CDR1 MNHEY, CDR2 SVGEGT. The CDR3 loop reads CASSYEISRWPTTYEQYV. CDR3 DNA: TGTGCCAGCAGTTACGAAATAAGCCGGTGGCCAACAACCTACGAGCAGTACGTC.